Given below is one T cell receptor beta chain in context. The antigen is not known. Other DNA variants within this sample encode the same CDR3. Germline lookup yields CDR1 SGHRS and CDR2 YFSETQ. This CDR3 is built from 14 residues. Between the trimmed V and J ends, which lost 0 bases and 5 bases, there was a span of 9 bases. Naive CD8 cells comprised CD45RO-negative, CCR7-positively selected cells, excluding terminally differentiated effector memory CD45RA+ cells. These data are taken from a study of shared clonotypes between healthy human individuals. The genomic DNA of each subset was split evenly across several immunoSEQ plates. Libraries were prepared by immunoSEQ multiplex PCR; TCRdb keeps only in-frame clonotypes and omits some of them. Of 1.5 million to 2.5 million clones in the sample, about 94% were seen once. Whole-study findings and limits: Sequencing of the sorted subsets was shown by rarefaction to be incomplete despite large depth.

Sequencing used naive CD8+ T cells sorted from blood. V and J are TRBV5-1 and TRBJ2-1, with D tentatively TRBD1 or TRBD2 (5 bases each). The receptor comes from a man aged 18-30 years in good health. The chain's CDR3 is CASSLAGTNNEQFF. The CDR3 DNA reads as TGCGCCAGCAGCTTGGCCGGGACCAACAATGAGCAGTTCTTC.